These 25 T cell receptor beta chains were sequenced from one sample in a study of blood T cell repertoires in COVID-19. Sequencing was performed with immunoSEQ multiplex PCR; in TCRdb, only in-frame clones are kept and a portion is missing. The sample has about 100,000 clones; approximately 81% are singletons. The sample was peripheral blood. The receptor source for this set is a human donor in a cohort sampled during active COVID-19.

This clone occurred a few times. The rearrangement links TRBV30 to TRBJ1-2, with a tentative D call TRBD1 (6 bases). Germline CDR1 GTSNPN, CDR2 SVGIG (reference sequence). V shed 3 bases and J shed 0 bases, with 11 bases lying between them. The CDR3 runs to 14 residues. The CDR3: CAWSEGVANYGYTF. DNA for the CDR3: TGTGCCTGGAGCGAGGGGGTGGCTAACTATGGCTACACCTTC.

This clone showed up just once. CDR3 in amino acids: CASSPSPGLNYGYTF. DNA for the CDR3: TGTGCCAGCTCACCATCCCCAGGTCTGAACTATGGCTACACCTTC. The chain employs TRBV18 and TRBJ1-2; D gene ambiguous. CDR1 and CDR2 (germline): KGHSH, LQKENI. The CDR3 sequence is 15 residues long. The V end was cut by 2 bases, the J end by 2 bases, with 12 bases between.

This chain connects TRBV20-1 to TRBJ2-7; D uncertain. V lost 3 bases and J lost 9, with 12 bases in between. The length of the CDR3 is 11 residues. Looked up from germline, CDR1 is DFQATT and CDR2 is SNEGSKA (reference sequence). CDR3 DNA: TGCAGTGCTAGTTTACCTGAGAGGCAGTACTTC. Encoded protein: CSASLPERQYF.

The chain has TRBV3-1 (or the pseudogene TRBV3-2) and TRBJ2-3, with D perhaps TRBD2 (6 bases). Germline-derived CDR1 and CDR2 are LGHDT and YNNKEL (reference sequence). The length of the CDR3 is 13 residues. The CDR3 sequence is CAKMSGGTDTQYF. The CDR3 nucleotides read TGTGCTAAAATGTCCGGGGGTACAGATACGCAGTATTTT.

V gene TRBV9 combines with J gene TRBJ2-3; 8 positions match TRBD2. V was clipped by 0 bases and J by 4 bases; unmatched bases: 7. This CDR3 contains 16 residues. Germline-derived CDR1 and CDR2 are SGDLS and YYNGEE. DNA for the CDR3: TGTGCCAGCAGCGTAGCGGGGGGGGGAGGCCCAGATACGCAGTATTTT. Its protein is CASSVAGGGGPDTQYF.

The CDR3 DNA sequence: TGTGCCAGCAGTTACTCGGGAGAGGGCGGTCAGCCCCAGCATTTT. Translating gives CASSYSGEGGQPQHF. The J gene is TRBJ1-5, the V gene TRBV6-2 or TRBV6-3, with unresolved D. This CDR3 region has 15 residues. The germline V and J ends were trimmed by 0 bases and 6 bases, with 12 bases remaining between them. Germline loops: CDR1 MNHEY, CDR2 SVGEGT.

CDR3 nucleotides: TGTGCCATCAGCTCCCACCCCCCAGGGGGCTCCCGCGATTGGGACACCATATATTTT. This translates into CAISSHPPGGSRDWDTIYF. J is TRBJ1-3 and V is TRBV10-3, with 8 bases lining up with TRBD1. Trimming at V came to 6 bases and at J to 8 bases, leaving 24 bases not matched to a gene. The germline CDR1 and CDR2 sequences are ENHRY and SYGVKD. The CDR3 is made up of 19 amino acids.

The J gene is TRBJ1-1, the V gene TRBV7-2, with 9 bases lining up with TRBD1. CDR1 SGHTA and CDR2 FQGNSA come from the germline V gene. The CDR3 is made up of 18 amino acids. The ends lost 5 bases at V and 3 bases at J; junction bases unmatched: 16. The CDR3 is CASSPNPGTGIVDTEAFF. Here the CDR3 DNA reads TGTGCCAGCAGCCCCAACCCCGGGACAGGGATCGTAGACACTGAAGCTTTCTTT.

This clone came up a few times. The J gene is TRBJ2-2, the V gene TRBV14; TRBD2 matches at 10 bases. Trimming cost V 0 bases and J 5 bases; bases outside gene matches: 9. Germline V gene sequence: CDR1 SGHDN, CDR2 FVKESK. CDR3 length equals 18 residues. The CDR3 spells CASSQDHGSGGLTGELFF. The CDR3 DNA sequence: TGTGCCAGCAGCCAAGATCATGGTAGCGGGGGGCTTACCGGGGAGCTGTTTTTT.

This clone was counted a few times. J is TRBJ1-5 and V is TRBV20-1; D gene unclear. V was clipped by 3 bases and J by 0 bases, with 9 bases between them. The V gene's germline CDR1 is DFQATT and CDR2 SNEGSKA (reference sequence). The CDR3 consists of 14 residues. The CDR3 nucleotides are TGCAGTGCTAGTGGCCAGTATAGCAATCAGCCCCAGCATTTT. Protein product: CSASGQYSNQPQHF.

The rearrangement joins TRBV2 to TRBJ1-2; D is undetermined. The CDR3 consists of 11 residues. Trimming removed 5 bases from V and 2 bases from J, with 3 bases in between. The germline V gene encodes CDR1 SNHLY and CDR2 FYNNEI. The CDR3 DNA follows: TGTGCCAGCAGTCGGAACTATGGCTACACCTTC. Amino acid sequence: CASSRNYGYTF.

The V and J genes are TRBV7-8 and TRBJ1-2; TRBD1 agrees at 10 bases. Germline assignment: CDR1 SGHVS and CDR2 FQNEAQ. V lost 5 bases to trimming and J lost 2 bases; unmatched junction nucleotides: 2. The CDR3 has 14 residues. The CDR3 protein is CASSRDRGNYGYTF. The CDR3 DNA reads TGTGCCAGCAGCCGGGACAGGGGCAACTATGGCTACACCTTC.

The chain joins TRBV7-8 to TRBJ1-5, with 11 bases identical to TRBD1. The V and J ends lost 5 bases and 2 bases, in that order; junction bases with no gene match: 11. Germline CDR1 reads SGHVS; CDR2 reads FQNEAQ. The CDR3 consists of 18 residues. The CDR3 sequence is CASSLTGQGAGGNQPQHF. The DNA of the CDR3 is TGTGCCAGCAGCCTAACCGGACAGGGGGCTGGTGGCAATCAGCCCCAGCATTTT.

The V gene is TRBV7-9, the J gene TRBJ1-2; tentative D call: TRBD1 (6 bases). Trimming stripped 5 bases from V and 4 bases from J, with 14 bases between. The CDR3 covers 14 residues. Looked up from germline, CDR1 is SEHNR and CDR2 is FQNEAQ (reference sequence). The CDR3 sequence: CASSAEDSFYGYTF. Written as DNA, the CDR3 is TGTGCCAGCAGCGCCGAGGACAGCTTCTATGGCTACACCTTC.

CDR3 in amino acids: CASSRPTASNSPLHF. Written as DNA, the CDR3 is TGTGCCAGCAGCCGACCGACAGCTAGTAATTCACCCCTCCACTTT. The chain has TRBV6-5 and TRBJ1-6; the D gene is possibly TRBD1 (5 bases). There are 15 residues in the CDR3. CDR1 is MNHEY and CDR2 is SVGAGI in the germline V gene. V shed 6 bases and J shed 6 bases, with 15 bases lying between them.

This clone has just one count. V usage is TRBV11-2 and J usage is TRBJ1-2, with D maybe TRBD1 (6 bases). V was shortened by 5 bases and J by 1 base, with 8 bases between the two germline ends. In germline, CDR1 is SGHAT, CDR2 FQNNGV. CDR3 length equals 13 residues. The CDR3 loop is CASSGRGNYGYTF. The DNA for the CDR3 is TGTGCCAGCAGCGGCAGGGGTAACTATGGCTACACCTTC.

The J gene is TRBJ2-3, the V gene TRBV19; no reliable D call. Germline-derived CDR1 and CDR2 are LNHDA and SQIVND (reference sequence). Trimming left V 7 bases short and J 2 bases short, with 10 bases between. The CDR3 contains 13 residues. The CDR3 loop is CASNSGYTDTQYF. CDR3 nucleotides: TGTGCCAGTAACTCCGGGTACACAGATACGCAGTATTTT.

The rearrangement links TRBV11-2 to TRBJ2-1, with TRBD2 matching over 10 bases. Trimming cost V 5 bases and J 6 bases; bases outside gene matches: 7. Germline assignment: CDR1 SGHAT and CDR2 FQNNGV. This CDR3 spans 15 amino acids. As DNA, the CDR3 is TGTGCCAGCAGCCGGACTAGCGGCATATCCAATGAGCAGTTCTTC. Its translation: CASSRTSGISNEQFF. Full variable domain (missing parts from reference TRBV11-2 and TRBJ2-1): EAGVAQSPRYKIIEKRQSVAFWCNPISGHATLYWYQQILGQGPKLLIQFQNNGVVDDSQLPKDRFSAERLKGVDSTLKIQPAKLEDSAVYLCASSRTSGISNEQFFGPGTRLTVL.

The chain links TRBV18 to TRBJ2-1; TRBD1 matches 8 bases. The germline V gene encodes CDR1 KGHSH and CDR2 LQKENI. The CDR3 totals 14 residues. The ends lost 5 bases at V and 7 bases at J; junction bases unmatched: 7. The CDR3 coding sequence is TGTGCCAGCTCAGTTACCAGGGGGCAGAATGAGCAGTTCTTC. Protein: CASSVTRGQNEQFF.

This clone has just one count. The chain combines TRBV19 with TRBJ1-2; the D is unclear. V was trimmed by 4 bases and J by 1 base, leaving 10 bases between them. This CDR3 spans 14 amino acids. Germline-derived CDR1 and CDR2 are LNHDA and SQIVND (reference sequence). CDR3 region: CASSTQVNNYGYTF. The CDR3 DNA reads as TGTGCCAGTAGTACTCAGGTCAATAACTATGGCTACACCTTC.

CDR3 sequence: CASSRTYQETQYF. CDR3 DNA: TGCGCCAGCAGCCGGACATACCAAGAGACCCAGTACTTC. V and J are TRBV5-1 and TRBJ2-5; TRBD1 is a possible D gene (5 bases). CDR3 length: 13 amino acids. Looked up from germline, CDR1 is SGHRS and CDR2 is YFSETQ. The V end was cut by 4 bases, the J end by 0 bases, with 7 bases between.

The chain links TRBV18 to TRBJ1-3, with D hard to call. The germline V gene has CDR1 KGHSH and CDR2 LQKENI. The CDR3 consists of 14 residues. V was clipped by 2 bases and J by 3 bases, with 8 bases between them. The CDR3 region has the DNA TGTGCCAGCTCACCAGGACTCGGTGGAAACACCATATATTTT. Protein product: CASSPGLGGNTIYF.

The rearrangement joins TRBV12-3 or TRBV12-4 to TRBJ2-7; D is perhaps TRBD1 (5 bases). The CDR3 length is 12 residues. V was shortened by 1 base and J by 6 bases, with 7 bases between the two germline ends. CDR3 region: CASSLDRFEQYF. For the CDR3, the DNA is TGTGCCAGCAGTTTAGACAGGTTCGAGCAGTACTTC.

The chain combines TRBV6-2 or TRBV6-3 with TRBJ2-1; 7 bases align to TRBD2. CDR1 MNHEY and CDR2 SVGEGT come from the germline V gene. The CDR3 covers 17 residues. The V and J ends lost 0 bases and 4 bases, in that order; junction bases with no gene match: 9. The CDR3 nucleotides are TGTGCCAGCAGTTACTCCCCACCTAGCGGCCTGTACAATGAGCAGTTCTTC. The encoded protein is CASSYSPPSGLYNEQFF.

This chain connects TRBV5-1 to TRBJ1-1, with 7 bases lining up with TRBD1. Germline V gene lookup returns CDR1 SGHRS and CDR2 YFSETQ. This CDR3 has 12 residues. The trim removed 4 bases at V and 8 bases at J, leaving 5 bases unmatched. The CDR3 DNA follows: TGCGCCAGCAGCACAATGACAGGGGAAGCTTTCTTT. Translating it yields CASSTMTGEAFF.